Here is one T cell receptor beta chain with its context. What it binds is unknown. J was trimmed by 1 base and V by 6 bases; bases with no gene match: 4. CDR3 length: 17 amino acids. CDR1 and CDR2 from the germline V gene are LGHNT and FRNRAP. This specimen comes from a study of neoadjuvant nivolumab and ipilimumab in lung cancer. As for the study in general: Nivolumab 3 mg/kg was given days 1, 15 and 29, plus ipilimumab 1 mg/kg day 1 in combination. Study conclusions and caveats: Resected tumors had greater TCR richness and clonality than uninvolved lung.

Libraries were prepared by immunoSEQ multiplex PCR; TCRdb keeps only in-frame clonotypes and omits some of them. Here the sample spans tens of thousands of clones, around 89% being singletons. This chain links TRBV12-5 with TRBJ2-2, with 14 positions matching TRBD2. The sequencing used blood, collected before neoadjuvant nivolumab, alone or with ipilimumab. The receptor comes from an adult with non-small cell lung cancer. Some clones in this sample may be carry-over from other donors' samples. DNA for the CDR3: TGTGCTAGTGGAACCGGACTAGCGGGAGGGAACACCGGGGAGCTGTTTTTT. As protein: CASGTGLAGGNTGELFF. Drawing the rest from reference TRBV12-5 and TRBJ2-2, the complete variable domain is DARVTQTPRHKVTEMGQEVTMRCQPILGHNTVFWYRQTMMQGLELLAYFRNRAPLDDSGMPKDRFSAEMPDATLATLKIQPSEPRDSAVYFCASGTGLAGGNTGELFFGEGSRLTVL.